These T cell receptor beta chains were read from a single sample in a study of patients and donors after allogeneic stem cell transplantation. TCRdb re-called the RT-PCR reads with MiXCR, one entry per CDR3 protein. The sample contains 900,000 to 1,000,000 distinct CDR3 sequences, roughly 18% of which appear only once. Sequencing was done on a sample of blood, either unsorted or a sorted T cell fraction (not recorded which). These receptors were obtained from a human donor who was either an allogeneic HSCT recipient or a stem cell or donor lymphocyte infusion donor (not recorded which). It is not recorded whose cells these are; they may come from a transplant donor. CDR3s include the opening cysteine and the closing phenylalanine or tryptophan. The D gene is left open where the match is weak. Part of the rows lack a size; the others show once, few, many or a class for expanded clones.

>15|TRBD2|TRBV6-1|TRBJ2-1|few
CASSTTSGAPDEQFF
TGTGCCAGCAGTACCACTAGCGGGGCCCCAGATGAGCAGTTCTTC
>15|NA|TRBV12-3/TRBV12-4|TRBJ2-3|few
CASSFNGLNTDTQYF
TGTGCCAGCAGTTTTAACGGGTTAAACACAGATACGCAGTATTTT
>13|NA|TRBV27|TRBJ2-5|few
CASQDWAQETQYF
TGTGCCAGCCAGGACTGGGCCCAAGAGACCCAGTACTTC
>15|NA|TRBV6-5|TRBJ1-2|NA
CASSYSPTERSGYTF
TGTGCCAGCAGTTACTCTCCCACAGAACGGAGCGGCTACACCTTC
>16|NA|TRBV24-1|TRBJ2-2|few
CATSDQTGRNTGELFF
TGTGCCACCAGTGACCAGACAGGCCGGAACACCGGGGAGCTGTTTTTT
>12|TRBD1|TRBV20-1|TRBJ1-1|few
CSATRQGSEAFF
TGCAGTGCTACTAGACAGGGCTCTGAAGCTTTCTTT
>15|TRBD2|TRBV25-1|TRBJ2-1|NA
CASSEKVESGRAEFF
TGTGCCAGCAGTGAAAAAGTGGAAAGCGGGAGGGCCGAGTTCTTC
>13|NA|TRBV5-1|TRBJ1-2|NA
CASRGELSDGYTF
TGCGCCAGCAGGGGGGAGCTCTCTGACGGCTACACCTTC
>16|NA|TRBV12-3/TRBV12-4|TRBJ2-3|few
CASSFYLSSSTDTQYF
TGTGCCAGCAGTTTTTACCTCAGCTCTAGCACAGATACGCAGTATTTT
>15|NA|TRBV5-4|TRBJ2-4|NA
CASSTEQGVGNIQYF
TGTGCCAGCAGCACTGAACAGGGTGTGGGAAACATTCAGTACTTC
>13|TRBD1|TRBV12-3/TRBV12-4|TRBJ2-1|NA
CASSPTGGHEQFF
TGTGCCAGCAGTCCGACAGGGGGGCATGAGCAGTTCTTC
>16|NA|TRBV12-3/TRBV12-4|TRBJ2-1|many
CASSRGGPNLYNEQFF
TGTGCCAGCAGCCGGGGAGGACCCAACCTTTACAATGAGCAGTTCTTC
>16|TRBD1|TRBV5-1|TRBJ2-4|NA
CASSLAPDRFPDIQYF
TGCGCCAGCAGCTTGGCCCCGGACAGGTTTCCGGACATTCAGTACTTC
>15|NA|TRBV4-2|TRBJ1-3|NA
CASSQEGYSGNTIYF
TGTGCCAGCAGCCAGGAGGGCTACTCTGGAAACACCATATATTTT
>10|NA|TRBV2|TRBJ1-4|NA
CASTGEKLFF
TGTGCCAGCACAGGTGAAAAACTGTTTTTT
>16|TRBD1|TRBV4-1|TRBJ2-5|few
CASSQEPGTVQETQYF
TGCGCCAGCAGCCAAGAACCCGGGACAGTTCAAGAGACCCAGTACTTC
>13|TRBD1|TRBV6-2/TRBV6-3|TRBJ2-7|NA
CASSASRDRVQYF
TGTGCCAGCAGCGCGTCCCGGGACAGGGTTCAGTACTTC
>17|TRBD1|TRBV12-3/TRBV12-4|TRBJ1-2|NA
CASSLRVSGTGSHGYTF
TGTGCCAGCAGTTTACGTGTGTCCGGGACAGGGTCCCATGGCTACACCTTC
>14|NA|TRBV5-1|TRBJ2-7|few
CASSLDRVGYEQYF
TGCGCCAGCAGCTTGGACAGGGTCGGCTACGAGCAGTACTTC
>15|NA|TRBV2|TRBJ2-5|NA
CASGGRGRVQETQYF
TGTGCCAGCGGGGGCCGGGGCCGTGTACAAGAGACCCAGTACTTC
>12|NA|TRBV4-2|TRBJ2-1|few
CASSSQRNEQFF
TGTGCCAGCAGCTCACAGCGGAATGAGCAGTTCTTC
>13|NA|TRBV7-3|TRBJ1-1|NA
CASRASMNTEAFF
TGTGCCAGCAGAGCTAGCATGAACACTGAAGCTTTCTTT
>12|NA|TRBV29-1|TRBJ1-2|NA
CSGDTANYGYTF
TGCAGCGGGGACACTGCTAACTATGGCTACACCTTC
>13|NA|TRBV7-9|TRBJ1-1|many
CASSFLGYTEAFF
TGTGCCAGCAGCTTCCTGGGCTACACTGAAGCTTTCTTT
>15|NA|TRBV2|TRBJ2-7|NA
CASSEAFLGRTEQYF
TGTGCCAGCAGTGAAGCATTTTTAGGACGGACAGAGCAGTACTTC
>15|NA|TRBV4-2|TRBJ2-1|NA
CASSPNRGGVNEQFF
TGTGCCAGCAGCCCCAACAGGGGGGGAGTAAATGAGCAGTTCTTC
>15|NA|TRBV6-5|TRBJ1-1|few
CASSYGSGYNTEAFF
TGTGCCAGCAGTTACGGGTCAGGTTATAACACTGAAGCTTTCTTT
>13|NA|TRBV18|TRBJ2-2|NA
CASSPPLTGELFF
TGTGCCAGCTCACCACCTCTTACCGGGGAGCTGTTTTTT
>16|NA|TRBV21-1|TRBJ2-3|NA
CASSKEVGVGTDTQYF
NA
>13|NA|TRBV7-8|TRBJ1-1|NA
CASSPRGGLEAFF
TGTGCCAGCAGCCCCCGGGGAGGACTCGAAGCTTTCTTT
>15|NA|TRBV12-3/TRBV12-4|TRBJ1-3|many
CASSRRDGSGNTIYF
TGTGCCAGCAGTCGCCGGGACGGCTCTGGAAACACCATATATTTT
>15|TRBD2|TRBV4-1|TRBJ2-1|many
CASSPTSGPYNEQFF
TGCGCCAGCAGTCCAACTAGCGGGCCTTACAATGAGCAGTTCTTC